These 21 T cell receptor beta chains share one sample of origin, sequenced in a study of cytomegalovirus exposure and HLA in healthy donors. A multiplex PCR was run with 60 Vbeta primers and 13 Jbeta primers. Sequencing used immunoSEQ multiplex PCR; TCRdb keeps in-frame clones, though not all of them. Its clone listing holds over 100,000 clones. The sequenced sample was PBMCs. Receptors were obtained from a woman aged 40 to 55 in good health and CMV-seropositive.

The V call is TRBV28, the J call TRBJ2-3; D is uncertain. Germline-derived CDR1 and CDR2 are MDHEN and SYDVKM. The CDR3 runs to 12 residues. Trimming took off 5 bases at V and 2 bases at J, with 5 bases between the two ends. The CDR3 DNA reads as TGTGCCAGCAGTCCTTTCACAGATACGCAGTATTTT. Its translation is CASSPFTDTQYF.

The V and J genes are TRBV4-1 and TRBJ2-5, with TRBD2 identical over 8 bases. Germline V gene lookup returns CDR1 MGHRA and CDR2 YSYEKL. J gave up 1 base and V 4 bases, and 5 bases lay outside the gene matches. The CDR3 length is 15 residues. The CDR3 is CASSLPSGGQETQYF. CDR3 DNA sequence: TGCGCCAGCAGCCTTCCCAGCGGGGGCCAAGAGACCCAGTACTTC.

The chain has TRBV11-3 and TRBJ2-1; no reliable D call. The CDR3 consists of 12 residues. CDR1 is SGHNT, CDR2 YENEEA, per germline. Trimming took off 0 bases at V and 7 bases at J, with 4 bases between the two ends. The CDR3 DNA reads as TGTGCCAGCAGCTTAGACACAAATGAGCAGTTCTTC. Its translation is CASSLDTNEQFF.

The genes are TRBV7-9 and TRBJ2-5; no reliable D call. This CDR3 is 14 amino acids long. Per germline, CDR1 SEHNR and CDR2 FQNEAQ (reference sequence). Trimming stripped 4 bases from V and 0 bases from J, with 9 bases between. The CDR3 region is CASSSGINQETQYF. In DNA, the CDR3 is TGTGCCAGCAGCTCAGGCATAAACCAAGAGACCCAGTACTTC.

In DNA, the CDR3 is TGTGCCAGCAGCTCTACAGGGACAGATACGCAGTATTTT. Protein sequence: CASSSTGTDTQYF. The genes are TRBV5-4 and TRBJ2-3; maybe TRBD1 (6 bases). V lost 3 bases, J lost 3 bases, and 8 bases lay in between. Germline assignment: CDR1 SGHNT and CDR2 YYREEE (reference sequence). This CDR3 is built from 13 residues.

V usage is TRBV5-1 and J usage is TRBJ2-7, with 13 bases matching TRBD2. The germline V gene encodes CDR1 SGHRS and CDR2 YFSETQ. Losses at the gene ends were 4 bases for V and 7 bases for J; bases not matched to a gene: 11. CDR3 length: 16 amino acids. The CDR3 here is CASSGGLAGVSEEQYF. The CDR3 nucleotides are TGCGCCAGCAGCGGCGGACTAGCGGGAGTATCTGAGGAGCAGTACTTC. Supplemented by reference TRBV5-1 and TRBJ2-7, the full variable domain reads KAGVTQTPRYLIKTRGQQVTLSCSPISGHRSVSWYQQTPGQGLQFLFEYFSETQRNKGNFPGRFSGRQFSNSRSEMNVSTLELGDSALYLCASSGGLAGVSEEQYFGPGTRLTVT.

The genes are TRBV4-2 and TRBJ2-1, with 13 bases matching TRBD2. Germline V lookup: CDR1 LGHNA, CDR2 YNFKEQ. This CDR3 has 16 amino acids. Trimming took 4 bases from V and 8 from J; bases not matched to a gene: 8. CDR3 coding DNA: TGTGCCAGCAGCCTCGGGACTAGCGGGATGGCGGATGAGCAGTTCTTC. Its protein product is CASSLGTSGMADEQFF.

This chain joins TRBV6-5 and TRBJ2-7; TRBD1 might be the D (5 bases). CDR1 is MNHEY and CDR2 is SVGAGI in the germline V gene. The CDR3 is made up of 13 amino acids. Trimming took 8 bases from V and 6 from J, leaving 17 bases between them. The CDR3: CASQTATGFEQYF. For the CDR3, the DNA is TGTGCCAGCCAAACCGCAACAGGATTCGAGCAGTACTTC.

The V gene is TRBV19, the J gene TRBJ2-7; 11 bases align to TRBD2. The CDR3 runs to 15 residues. From germline, CDR1 is LNHDA and CDR2 SQIVND (reference sequence). The V gene end was trimmed by 5 bases and the J gene end by 3 bases; junction bases not matched to a gene: 6. CDR3 loop: CASSGGGTSGYEQYF. For the CDR3, the DNA is TGTGCCAGTAGTGGGGGAGGGACTAGCGGCTACGAGCAGTACTTC.

The rearrangement joins TRBV29-1 to TRBJ1-3; D call uncertain. The CDR3 is made up of 13 amino acids. Trimming took 7 bases from V and 0 from J, leaving 10 bases between them. Germline CDR1 is SQVTM and CDR2 is ANQGSEA. The CDR3 coding sequence is TGCAGCGCCCTGACATTCTCTGGAAACACCATATATTTT. Amino acid sequence: CSALTFSGNTIYF.

V and J are TRBV5-8 and TRBJ2-7; 7 bases match TRBD1. Germline trimming cut 4 bases from V and 1 base from J; bases unmatched to any gene: 11. The CDR3 is 16 residues long. Germline V gene lookup returns CDR1 SGHTS and CDR2 YDEGEE. CDR3 DNA: TGTGCCAGCAGCGCGCGACAGGGAATCGCGTCCTACGAGCAGTACTTC. The encoded protein is CASSARQGIASYEQYF.

This rearrangement joins TRBV7-7 to TRBJ2-7, with a possible D match to TRBD1 (6 bases). CDR1 and CDR2 (germline): SSHAT, FNYEAQ (reference sequence). Trimming stripped 5 bases from V and 5 bases from J, with 16 bases between. The CDR3 is 14 amino acids. CDR3: CASSQNRDTDEQYF. The CDR3 DNA sequence: TGTGCCAGCAGCCAGAACCGGGACACCGACGAGCAGTACTTC.

The V gene is TRBV5-4, the J gene TRBJ2-7; 14 bases map to TRBD2. Germline lookup yields CDR1 SGHNT and CDR2 YYREEE (reference sequence). Trimming at V came to 1 base and at J to 5 bases, leaving 5 bases not matched to a gene. This CDR3 has 16 residues. The CDR3 loop reads CASSLRSGLAGDEQYF. The CDR3 region has the DNA TGTGCCAGCAGCTTGAGGTCGGGACTAGCGGGAGACGAGCAGTACTTC.

This chain uses TRBV5-1 with TRBJ1-1; the D gene is possibly TRBD1 (5 bases). The CDR3 has 14 residues. V was clipped by 0 bases and J by 1 base, with 7 bases between them. Per germline, CDR1 SGHRS and CDR2 YFSETQ. DNA for the CDR3: TGCGCCAGCAGCTTGGGACAGAAGAACACTGAAGCTTTCTTT. This encodes CASSLGQKNTEAFF.

J is TRBJ2-1 and V is TRBV7-2, with 8 bases that match TRBD1. The V segment lost 5 bases and the J segment 7 bases; nucleotides outside the gene matches: 7. The CDR3 runs 14 residues. Germline CDR1 SGHTA, CDR2 FQGNSA. CDR3: CASSADRVANEQFF. CDR3 sequence (DNA): TGTGCCAGCAGCGCGGACAGGGTAGCGAATGAGCAGTTCTTC.

The CDR3 reads CASSLTALGEAFF. CDR3 coding DNA: TGTGCCAGCAGCCTGACAGCGTTGGGTGAAGCTTTCTTT. V and J are TRBV5-6 and TRBJ1-1; TRBD1 might be the D (5 bases). The CDR3 is 13 residues long. V lost 4 bases to trimming and J lost 7 bases, with 14 bases between them. Germline CDR1 reads SGHDT; CDR2 reads YYEEEE.

The chain joins TRBV28 to TRBJ2-7, with D possibly matching TRBD2 (6 bases). V lost 7 bases to trimming and J lost 6 bases, with 13 bases between them. Germline loops: CDR1 MDHEN, CDR2 SYDVKM. The CDR3 consists of 12 residues. The CDR3 DNA is TGTGCCAGCAAGGCCGGAGGGTTCGAGCAGTACTTC. Translating it yields CASKAGGFEQYF.

This chain uses TRBV5-6 with TRBJ2-2; the match to TRBD2 covers 9 bases. V was pared by 0 bases and J by 7 bases, with 7 bases of the junction left unmatched. Germline-derived CDR1 and CDR2 are SGHDT and YYEEEE. This CDR3 contains 16 residues. The CDR3: CASSLDAGGIGGELFF. In DNA, the CDR3 is TGTGCCAGCAGCTTGGACGCGGGAGGGATCGGCGGGGAGCTGTTTTTT.

V is TRBV30 and J is TRBJ1-3; D remains ambiguous. The V and J ends lost 1 base and 0 bases respectively, with 10 bases between them. Germline CDR1 GTSNPN, CDR2 SVGIG (reference sequence). This CDR3 contains 15 residues. CDR3 coding DNA: TGTGCCTGGAGTGGGGCCCTTTTCTCTGGAAACACCATATATTTT. It yields the protein CAWSGALFSGNTIYF.

V and J are TRBV5-1 and TRBJ1-2; 8 nucleotides agree with TRBD1. J lost 7 bases, V lost 0 bases, and 8 bases had no gene match. CDR3 length equals 15 residues. The germline V gene encodes CDR1 SGHRS and CDR2 YFSETQ. The CDR3 sequence is CASSLDGRGQSGYTF. DNA of the CDR3: TGCGCCAGCAGCTTGGACGGCAGGGGGCAATCTGGCTACACCTTC.

The V and J genes are TRBV6-5 and TRBJ2-7; 8 positions agree with TRBD1. Germline CDR1 and CDR2: MNHEY and SVGAGI. The CDR3 sequence is 13 residues long. The V segment lost 6 bases and the J segment 3 bases; nucleotides outside the gene matches: 4. The DNA of the CDR3 is TGTGCCAGCAGCCGGACAGGGAACTACGAGCAGTACTTC. This codes for CASSRTGNYEQYF.